This T cell receptor beta chain appears in the sequencing data of a study of blood T cell repertoires in COVID-19. In the study overall: PBMCs, B-cell-depleted T cells, or T cells provided the cDNA or gDNA that made up the material.

In the source study's methods: Reference gene primer amplification gave nucleated cell count estimates. Clones were read by immunoSEQ multiplex PCR, and TCRdb kept only the in-frame ones, dropping some. For V, J and clone size, that table is used; D and trimming come from the DNA. The sample contains about 190,000 clones, around 80% of which appear only once. There are 13 residues in the CDR3. Germline CDR1 SQVTM, CDR2 ANQGSEA. After removal of 2 bases from V and 7 bases from J, the junction contained 4 bases not matched to a gene. The sequence was obtained from a woman aged 55-69 years with COVID-19, enrolled during active disease. The sequenced material came from peripheral blood. V gene TRBV29-1 combines with J gene TRBJ1-2; TRBD1 aligns across 10 bases. This CDR3 is CSVETGTGVGYTF. The DNA of the CDR3 is TGCAGCGTTGAAACCGGGACAGGGGTTGGCTACACCTTC.